What follows are 30 T cell receptor beta chains derived from one specimen sequenced in a study of cytomegalovirus exposure and HLA in healthy donors. The PCR made use of 60 Vbeta and 13 Jbeta primers. Sequencing used immunoSEQ multiplex PCR; TCRdb keeps in-frame clones, though not all of them. The profile shows more than 95,000 clones, approximately 16% of them singletons. The sample consisted of PBMCs. Every receptor here comes from a female donor in good health and CMV-seronegative.

This clone was detected a few times. In nucleotides, the CDR3 is TGCGCCAGCAGCTTTGGGCCAACGCAAGAGACCCAGTACTTC. Its protein product is CASSFGPTQETQYF. This chain links TRBV5-1 with TRBJ2-5; D unclear. The V end lost 2 bases, the J end lost 2 bases, and 10 bases lay between the germline ends. Germline CDR1 reads SGHRS; CDR2 reads YFSETQ. CDR3 length equals 14 residues.

This clone was observed a few times. The chain links TRBV21-1 to TRBJ1-5. TRBV21-1 is annotated as a pseudogene. This CDR3 spans 15 amino acids. The CDR3, as DNA: TGTGCCAGCGGGCGGGGGGGTTGTTTCAATCAGCCCCAGCATTTT. It translates to CASGRGGCFNQPQHF.

This clone was recorded a few times. J is TRBJ2-7 and V is TRBV4-1, with D possibly matching TRBD2 (6 bases). Per germline, CDR1 MGHRA and CDR2 YSYEKL. V gave up 1 base and J gave up 4 bases, with 17 bases separating them. This CDR3 has 16 residues. CDR3 in amino acids: CASSQGSTTSWYEQYF. CDR3 bases: TGCGCCAGCAGCCAAGGATCTACGACTAGTTGGTACGAGCAGTACTTC.

This chain joins TRBV27 and TRBJ1-3; 8 nucleotides agree with TRBD1. Germline CDR1 is MNHEY and CDR2 is SMNVEV (reference sequence). This CDR3 has 17 amino acids. The ends lost 4 bases at V and 0 bases at J; junction bases unmatched: 8. The CDR3 region has the DNA TGTGCCAGCAGTTCCGGACAGGGACCCGGCTCTGGAAACACCATATATTTT. It codes for CASSSGQGPGSGNTIYF.

The gene calls are TRBV6-5 and TRBJ2-1, with D possibly matching TRBD2 (5 bases). V lost 0 bases to trimming and J lost 0 bases, with 6 bases between them. The CDR3 extends over 15 amino acids. Per germline, CDR1 MNHEY and CDR2 SVGAGI. The CDR3 region is CASSYSGSSYNEQFF. DNA of the CDR3: TGTGCCAGCAGTTACTCTGGGAGCTCCTACAATGAGCAGTTCTTC.

This clone was detected a few times. This chain links TRBV19 with TRBJ2-5; 8 nucleotides agree with TRBD1. Germline V gene lookup returns CDR1 LNHDA and CDR2 SQIVND (reference sequence). The CDR3 runs 14 residues. After removal of 3 bases from V and 5 bases from J, the junction contained 5 bases not matched to a gene. CDR3 sequence: CASSMSRDRETQYF. CDR3 DNA sequence: TGTGCCAGTAGTATGTCCCGGGACAGGGAGACCCAGTACTTC.

The J gene is TRBJ2-7, the V gene TRBV4-3; the match to TRBD1 covers 7 bases. Germline V CDR1 and CDR2: LGHNA, YSLEER. V lost 0 bases, J lost 6 bases, and 8 bases stayed unmatched. The CDR3 is 15 amino acids. CDR3 DNA: TGCGCCAGCAGCCAAGATCGCAGGGGGTCCCGCGAGCAGTACTTC. Protein product: CASSQDRRGSREQYF.

The genes are TRBV2 and TRBJ2-7; tentatively, D is TRBD1 (5 bases). CDR1 SNHLY and CDR2 FYNNEI come from the germline V gene. The CDR3 is 13 residues long. The ends were cut back, 7 bases at V and 6 bases at J, with 16 bases in the middle. The CDR3 DNA follows: TGTGCCAGCACCAGCTTCAGGGTGGGCGAGCAGTACTTC. This gives the protein CASTSFRVGEQYF.

The chain joins TRBV2 to TRBJ2-3; the D gene is possibly TRBD2 (5 bases). With 4 bases removed from V and 1 base from J, the gap between germline ends came to 12 bases. Germline CDR1 is SNHLY and CDR2 is FYNNEI. The CDR3 runs to 15 residues. CDR3 bases: TGTGCCAGCAGTGGGGAGACAAGGCGCACAGATACGCAGTATTTT. Its translation is CASSGETRRTDTQYF. The variable domain in full, with the rest retrieved from reference TRBV2 and TRBJ2-3, is EPEVTQTPSHQVTQMGQEVILRCVPISNHLYFYWYRQILGQKVEFLVSFYNNEISEKSEIFDDQFSVERPDGSNFTLKIRSTKLEDSAMYFCASSGETRRTDTQYFGPGTRLTVL.

This clone was counted a few times. DNA for the CDR3: TGTGCCAGCAGTCCCCACCAGACAGGGGGCCCCTACGAGCAGTACTTC. Its translation: CASSPHQTGGPYEQYF. This chain uses TRBV28 with TRBJ2-7; 10 bases line up with TRBD1. Germline-derived CDR1 and CDR2 are MDHEN and SYDVKM. The ends lost 5 bases at V and 2 bases at J; junction bases unmatched: 9. The length of the CDR3 is 16 residues.

This clone was observed a few times. CDR3 region: CASSLGRTAENTGELFF. In DNA form, the CDR3 reads TGTGCCAGCAGCTTAGGGCGTACTGCGGAGAACACCGGGGAGCTGTTTTTT. This chain joins TRBV7-2 and TRBJ2-2; D is uncertain. The CDR3 length is 17 residues. Germline V gene lookup returns CDR1 SGHTA and CDR2 FQGNSA. Trimming took off 1 base at V and 1 base at J, with 13 bases between the two ends.

This chain links TRBV7-2 with TRBJ1-1, with D unresolved. Germline assignment: CDR1 SGHTA and CDR2 FQGNSA. The CDR3 is made up of 14 amino acids. Trimming took off 4 bases at V and 5 bases at J, with 14 bases between the two ends. The CDR3 spells CASSSLSRETEAFF. The CDR3 DNA is TGTGCCAGCAGCTCCCTGAGTCGGGAAACTGAAGCTTTCTTT.

This chain connects TRBV4-2 to TRBJ2-1; 10 bases fit TRBD2. This CDR3 has 18 amino acids. Trimming removed 0 bases from V and 4 bases from J; junction bases left unmatched: 9. Germline CDR1 LGHNA, CDR2 YNFKEQ. CDR3 region: CASSQDHLAGDLYNEQFF. As DNA, the CDR3 is TGTGCCAGCAGCCAAGACCACCTAGCGGGAGACCTATACAATGAGCAGTTCTTC.

This clone was found a few times. V is TRBV10-3 and J is TRBJ1-4, with D tentatively TRBD1 (5 bases). This CDR3 is built from 13 residues. V lost 6 bases to trimming and J lost 1 base, with 6 bases between them. CDR1 and CDR2 from the germline V gene are ENHRY and SYGVKD. The CDR3 nucleotides read TGTGCCATCAGGGGGGGAACTAATGAAAAACTGTTTTTT. Amino acids: CAIRGGTNEKLFF.

This clone was seen a handful of times. The chain links TRBV5-1 to TRBJ2-5, with 7 bases lining up with TRBD1. J gave up 3 bases and V 0 bases, and 2 bases lay outside the gene matches. The germline CDR1 and CDR2 sequences are SGHRS and YFSETQ. This CDR3 is 14 amino acids long. The CDR3 reads CASSLGQGKETQYF. As DNA, the CDR3 is TGCGCCAGCAGCTTGGGACAGGGTAAAGAGACCCAGTACTTC.

The chain carries TRBV7-2 and TRBJ1-1; 8 bases match TRBD1. The CDR3 has 15 amino acids. The trim removed 2 bases at V and 6 bases at J, leaving 8 bases unmatched. CDR1 and CDR2 (germline): SGHTA, FQGNSA. CDR3 sequence (DNA): TGTGCCAGCAGCTTACACGGACAGGGATTCGCTGAAGCTTTCTTT. Its protein is CASSLHGQGFAEAFF.

A few counts support this clone. The J gene is TRBJ1-2, the V gene TRBV5-1; 10 bases are shared with TRBD1. The trim removed 2 bases at V and 4 bases at J, leaving 2 bases unmatched. Germline CDR1 reads SGHRS; CDR2 reads YFSETQ. This CDR3 is 14 amino acids long. CDR3 region: CASSFGQGVYGYTF. The CDR3 DNA reads as TGCGCCAGCAGCTTTGGACAGGGGGTCTATGGCTACACCTTC.

The V and J genes are TRBV25-1 and TRBJ1-2; no clear D. Germline assignment: CDR1 MGHDK and CDR2 SYGVNS. The CDR3 spans 14 residues. Trimming left V 4 bases short and J 3 bases short, with 12 bases between. The CDR3 DNA reads TGTGCCAGCAGTGGACAAATCGGCGACTATGGCTACACCTTC. The encoded protein is CASSGQIGDYGYTF.

This clone was seen a few times. The chain recombines TRBV28 with TRBJ1-5; 7 nucleotides match TRBD1. V lost 5 bases to trimming and J lost 1 base; unmatched junction nucleotides: 2. The CDR3 contains 14 residues. Germline CDR1 reads MDHEN; CDR2 reads SYDVKM. CDR3 sequence (DNA): TGTGCCAGCAGTCCGACAGGGAGCAATCAGCCCCAGCATTTT. It is translated as CASSPTGSNQPQHF.

The chain employs TRBV4-3 and TRBJ2-5, with a tentative D call TRBD1 (5 bases). The CDR3 sequence is 15 residues long. Between the trimmed V and J ends, which lost 0 bases and 7 bases, there was a span of 15 bases. Germline CDR1 reads LGHNA; CDR2 reads YSLEER. The CDR3, as DNA: TGCGCCAGCAGCCAAGATTCCACAGGTTTCGTGACCCAGTACTTC. Its protein is CASSQDSTGFVTQYF.

V is TRBV18 and J is TRBJ1-1, with D hard to call. Trimming removed 1 base at V and 3 bases at J, with 9 bases between. Germline V gene lookup returns CDR1 KGHSH and CDR2 LQKENI. This CDR3 has 14 residues. DNA for the CDR3: TGTGCCAGCTCACCACGAACGGGAGACACTGAAGCTTTCTTT. It codes for CASSPRTGDTEAFF.

The chain joins TRBV10-1 to TRBJ2-1, with 7 nucleotides matching TRBD1. CDR3 length: 13 residues. The germline V gene encodes CDR1 WNHNN and CDR2 SYGVQD (reference sequence). With V trimmed by 5 bases and J by 7 bases, 5 bases remained unmatched. CDR3 nucleotides: TGCGCCAGCAGTCTGGACAGGCGAAATGAGCAGTTCTTC. Encoded protein: CASSLDRRNEQFF.

V is TRBV4-3 and J is TRBJ2-5; 7 nucleotides match TRBD2. The CDR3 runs to 17 residues. Germline V gene sequence: CDR1 LGHNA, CDR2 YSLEER. The J segment lost 2 bases and the V segment lost 0 bases, leaving 9 bases of the junction unmatched. The DNA of the CDR3 is TGCGCCAGCAGCCAAGATAATGGCGGGGGATGGCAAGAGACCCAGTACTTC. Translated: CASSQDNGGGWQETQYF.

On this clone itself: Sequence at one end of the junction differs from germline and may be a read error. The J gene is TRBJ2-7, the V gene TRBV19; no definite D call. Per the germline V gene, CDR1 is LNHDA and CDR2 is SQIVND (reference sequence). The CDR3 covers 12 residues. As DNA, the CDR3 is TGTGCCAGTAGTATAGCCGGGTACGGGCAGTACTTC. This translates into CASSIAGYGQYF.

This clone has more than one count but fewer than ten. The chain is built from TRBV29-1 and TRBJ2-5; TRBD2 aligns across 9 bases. Germline V gene sequence: CDR1 SQVTM, CDR2 ANQGSEA. The junction had 8 bases not matched to a gene; V was cut back by 7 bases and J by 5 bases. The CDR3 is 13 residues long. CDR3 protein: CSATGLAQETQYF. The CDR3 DNA is TGCAGCGCGACGGGACTAGCCCAGGAGACCCAGTACTTC. Full variable domain (outside the CDR3, taken from reference TRBV29-1 and TRBJ2-5): SAVISQKPSRDICQRGTSLTIQCQVDSQVTMMFWYRQQPGQSLTLIATANQGSEATYESGFVIDKFPISRPNLTFSTLTVSNMSPEDSSIYLCSATGLAQETQYFGPGTRLLVL.

The chain couples TRBV11-2 to TRBJ2-1; TRBD2 matches at 16 bases. Looked up from germline, CDR1 is SGHAT and CDR2 is FQNNGV. Trimming cost V 4 bases and J 9 bases; bases outside gene matches: 9. This CDR3 contains 17 residues. CDR3 region: CASSWGLAGGAGVEQFF. The CDR3 DNA reads TGTGCCAGCAGCTGGGGACTAGCGGGGGGGGCCGGGGTTGAGCAGTTCTTC.

V gene TRBV11-2 combines with J gene TRBJ2-7; 9 bases are a match to TRBD2. This CDR3 spans 15 amino acids. Germline V gene lookup returns CDR1 SGHAT and CDR2 FQNNGV. The ends lost 0 bases at V and 3 bases at J; junction bases unmatched: 3. The CDR3 DNA reads as TGTGCCAGCAGCTTAGACGGGACTAGCAGCTACGAGCAGTACTTC. Amino acids: CASSLDGTSSYEQYF.

This clone was counted a few times. V usage is TRBV30 and J usage is TRBJ2-5; a possible D gene is TRBD2 (7 bases). Trimming took off 5 bases at V and 5 bases at J, with 21 bases between the two ends. The CDR3 totals 15 residues. Germline lookup yields CDR1 GTSNPN and CDR2 SVGIG (reference sequence). The DNA for the CDR3 is TGTGCCTGGGCCAAAGGGGGGGGCGTTGGGGAGACCCAGTACTTC. Its protein product is CAWAKGGGVGETQYF.

In its sample, this clone was seen a few times. V gene TRBV7-2 combines with J gene TRBJ2-7; possibly TRBD2 for D (6 bases). This CDR3 contains 15 residues. Germline values: CDR1 SGHTA, CDR2 FQGNSA. Trimming took 2 bases from V and 3 from J, leaving 14 bases between them. The CDR3 DNA reads as TGTGCCAGCAGCTTATGGGGCGGGACCGTCTACGAGCAGTACTTC. The encoded protein is CASSLWGGTVYEQYF.

This clone turned up a few times. The V gene is TRBV6-5, the J gene TRBJ2-7; D is ambiguous. Per germline, CDR1 MNHEY and CDR2 SVGAGI. The CDR3 runs 11 residues. The V end was cut by 4 bases, the J end by 3 bases, with 4 bases between. The CDR3 reads CASSSIYEQYF. DNA for the CDR3: TGTGCCAGCAGTTCCATCTACGAGCAGTACTTC.